Included here is one TCR beta chain sequence, with context. The sample is drawn from a study of blood T cell repertoires in COVID-19. The repertoire was sequenced with immunoSEQ multiplex PCR; TCRdb's copy has only in-frame clones and lacks some. The data contain around 40,000 clones, around 83% of them seen just once; the ten biggest clones take up approximately 45%. V was clipped by 3 bases and J by 5 bases; unmatched bases: 4. This CDR3 spans 15 amino acids. Germline V gives CDR1 KGHSH, CDR2 LQKENI. The chain combines TRBV18 with TRBJ2-5; 12 bases map to TRBD2. Sequences were obtained from peripheral blood. This TCR was recovered from a woman over 75 with active or convalescent COVID-19. This chain's CDR3 is CASSPPGLAGETQYF. CDR3 bases: TGTGCCAGCTCACCCCCCGGACTAGCGGGGGAGACCCAGTACTTC.